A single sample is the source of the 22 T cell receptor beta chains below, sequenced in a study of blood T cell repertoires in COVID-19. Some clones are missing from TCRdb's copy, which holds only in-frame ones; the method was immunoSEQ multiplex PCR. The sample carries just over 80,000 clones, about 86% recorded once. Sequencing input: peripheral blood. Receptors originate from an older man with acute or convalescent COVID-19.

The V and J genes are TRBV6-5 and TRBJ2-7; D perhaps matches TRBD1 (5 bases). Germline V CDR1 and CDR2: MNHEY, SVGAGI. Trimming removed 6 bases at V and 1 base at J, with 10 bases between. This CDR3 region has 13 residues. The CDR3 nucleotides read TGTGCCAGCAGACCCAGGGATTCCTACGAGCAGTACTTC. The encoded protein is CASRPRDSYEQYF.

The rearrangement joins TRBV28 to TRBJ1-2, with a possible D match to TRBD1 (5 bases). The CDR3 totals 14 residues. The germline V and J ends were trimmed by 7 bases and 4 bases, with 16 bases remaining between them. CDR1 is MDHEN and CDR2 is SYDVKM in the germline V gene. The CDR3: CASIPRQRLYGYTF. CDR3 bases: TGTGCCAGCATTCCCCGACAGCGACTCTATGGCTACACCTTC.

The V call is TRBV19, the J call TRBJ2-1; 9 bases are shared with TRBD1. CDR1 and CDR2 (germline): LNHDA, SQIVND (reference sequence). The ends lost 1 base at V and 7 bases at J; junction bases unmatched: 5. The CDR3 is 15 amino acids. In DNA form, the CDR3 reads TGTGCCAGTAGTATAGTGGGGACAGGGAGGAATGAGCAGTTCTTC. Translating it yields CASSIVGTGRNEQFF.

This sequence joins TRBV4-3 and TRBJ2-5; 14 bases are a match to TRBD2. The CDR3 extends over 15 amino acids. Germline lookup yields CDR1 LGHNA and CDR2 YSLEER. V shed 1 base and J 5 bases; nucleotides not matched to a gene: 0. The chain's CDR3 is CASSQGTSGRETQYF. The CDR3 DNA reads TGCGCCAGCAGCCAAGGGACTAGCGGGAGGGAGACCCAGTACTTC.

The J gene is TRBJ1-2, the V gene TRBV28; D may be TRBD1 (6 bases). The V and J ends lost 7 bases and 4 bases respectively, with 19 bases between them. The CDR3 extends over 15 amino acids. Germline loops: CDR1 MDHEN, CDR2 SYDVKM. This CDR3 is CASIPSRGASYGYTF. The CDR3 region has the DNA TGTGCCAGCATCCCGAGCCGGGGGGCTAGCTATGGCTACACCTTC.

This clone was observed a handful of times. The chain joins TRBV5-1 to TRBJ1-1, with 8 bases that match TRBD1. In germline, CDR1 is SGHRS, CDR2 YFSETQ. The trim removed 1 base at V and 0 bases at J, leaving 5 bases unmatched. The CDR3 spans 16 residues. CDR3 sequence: CASSLPTGGMNTEAFF. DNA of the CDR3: TGCGCCAGCAGCTTGCCCACAGGGGGAATGAACACTGAAGCTTTCTTT.

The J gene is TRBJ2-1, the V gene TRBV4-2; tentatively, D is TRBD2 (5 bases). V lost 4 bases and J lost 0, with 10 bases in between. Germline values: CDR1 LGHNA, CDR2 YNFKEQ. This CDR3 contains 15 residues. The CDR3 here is CASSPGRSSYNEQFF. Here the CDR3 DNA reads TGTGCCAGCAGCCCGGGAAGGAGCTCCTACAATGAGCAGTTCTTC.

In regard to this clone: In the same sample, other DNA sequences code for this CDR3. The CDR3 nucleotides are TGCGCCAGCAGCACTGGGACTAGCGGGAGGTACGAGCAGTACTTC. Its protein is CASSTGTSGRYEQYF. This rearrangement joins TRBV5-1 to TRBJ2-7; TRBD2 matches 15 bases. V shed 4 bases and J 4 bases; nucleotides not matched to a gene: 3. In germline, CDR1 is SGHRS, CDR2 YFSETQ. The CDR3 covers 15 residues.

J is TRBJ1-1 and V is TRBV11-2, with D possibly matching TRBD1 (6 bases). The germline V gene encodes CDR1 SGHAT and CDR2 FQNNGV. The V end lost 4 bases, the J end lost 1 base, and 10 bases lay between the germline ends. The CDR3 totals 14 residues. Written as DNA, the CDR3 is TGTGCCAGCAGCTCTATAGGGGGGAACACTGAAGCTTTCTTT. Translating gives CASSSIGGNTEAFF. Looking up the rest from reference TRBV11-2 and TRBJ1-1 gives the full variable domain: EAGVAQSPRYKIIEKRQSVAFWCNPISGHATLYWYQQILGQGPKLLIQFQNNGVVDDSQLPKDRFSAERLKGVDSTLKIQPAKLEDSAVYLCASSSIGGNTEAFFGQGTRLTVV.

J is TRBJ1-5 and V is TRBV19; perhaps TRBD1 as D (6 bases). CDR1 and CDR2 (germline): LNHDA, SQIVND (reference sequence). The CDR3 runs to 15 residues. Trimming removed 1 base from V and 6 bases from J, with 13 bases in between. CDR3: CASSIATGFPQPQHF. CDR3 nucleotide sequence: TGTGCCAGTAGTATAGCCACAGGGTTTCCTCAGCCCCAGCATTTT.

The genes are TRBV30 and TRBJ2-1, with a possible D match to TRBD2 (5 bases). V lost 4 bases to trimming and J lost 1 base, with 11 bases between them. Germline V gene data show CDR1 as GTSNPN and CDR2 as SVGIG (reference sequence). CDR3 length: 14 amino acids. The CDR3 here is CAWTRAPSYNEQFF. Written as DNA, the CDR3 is TGTGCCTGGACGCGGGCCCCTTCCTACAATGAGCAGTTCTTC.

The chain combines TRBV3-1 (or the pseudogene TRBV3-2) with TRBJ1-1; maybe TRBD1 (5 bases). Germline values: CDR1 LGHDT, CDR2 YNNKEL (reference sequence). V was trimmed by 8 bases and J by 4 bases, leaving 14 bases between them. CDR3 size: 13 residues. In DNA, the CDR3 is TGTGCCAGCTTAAGCAGGGAAGGCACTGAAGCTTTCTTT. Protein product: CASLSREGTEAFF.

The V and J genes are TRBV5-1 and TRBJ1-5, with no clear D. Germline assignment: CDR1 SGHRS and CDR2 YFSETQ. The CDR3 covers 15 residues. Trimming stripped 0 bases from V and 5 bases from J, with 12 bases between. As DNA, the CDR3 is TGCGCCAGCAGCTTGGTCGGAGGGAAGGATCAGCCCCAGCATTTT. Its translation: CASSLVGGKDQPQHF.

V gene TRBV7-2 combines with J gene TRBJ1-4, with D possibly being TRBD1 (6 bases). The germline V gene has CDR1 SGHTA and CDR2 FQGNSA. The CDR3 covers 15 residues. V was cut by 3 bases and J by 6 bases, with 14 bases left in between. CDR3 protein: CASSFLGAEYEKLFF. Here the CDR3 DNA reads TGTGCCAGCAGCTTCCTGGGGGCGGAATATGAAAAACTGTTTTTT.

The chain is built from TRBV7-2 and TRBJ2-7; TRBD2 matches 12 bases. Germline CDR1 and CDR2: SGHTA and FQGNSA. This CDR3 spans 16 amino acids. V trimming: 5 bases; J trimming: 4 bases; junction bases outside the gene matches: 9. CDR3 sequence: CASSPRLAGVLYEQYF. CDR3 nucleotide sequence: TGTGCCAGCAGCCCCCGACTAGCGGGAGTCCTTTACGAGCAGTACTTC.

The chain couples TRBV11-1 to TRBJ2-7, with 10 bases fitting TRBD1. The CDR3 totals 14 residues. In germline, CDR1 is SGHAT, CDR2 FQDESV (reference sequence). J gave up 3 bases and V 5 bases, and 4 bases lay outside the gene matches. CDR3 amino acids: CASSEGQGVYEQYF. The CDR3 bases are TGTGCCAGCAGCGAAGGACAGGGGGTCTACGAGCAGTACTTC.

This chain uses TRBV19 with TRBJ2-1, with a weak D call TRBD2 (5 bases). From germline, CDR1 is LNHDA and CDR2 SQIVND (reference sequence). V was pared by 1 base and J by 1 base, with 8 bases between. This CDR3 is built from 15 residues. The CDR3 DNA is TGTGCCAGTAGTATAGGTACGGGGTCCTACAATGAGCAGTTCTTC. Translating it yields CASSIGTGSYNEQFF. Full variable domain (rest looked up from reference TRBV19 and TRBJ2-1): DGGITQSPKYLFRKEGQNVTLSCEQNLNHDAMYWYRQDPGQGLRLIYYSQIVNDFQKGDIAEGYSVSREKKESFPLTVTSAQKNPTAFYLCASSIGTGSYNEQFFGPGTRLTVL.

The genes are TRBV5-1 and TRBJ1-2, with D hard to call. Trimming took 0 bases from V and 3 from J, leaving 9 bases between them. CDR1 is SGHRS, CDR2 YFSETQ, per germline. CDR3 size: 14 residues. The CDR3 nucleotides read TGCGCCAGCAGCTTGGCCCCTCGGGACTATGGCTACACCTTC. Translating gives CASSLAPRDYGYTF.

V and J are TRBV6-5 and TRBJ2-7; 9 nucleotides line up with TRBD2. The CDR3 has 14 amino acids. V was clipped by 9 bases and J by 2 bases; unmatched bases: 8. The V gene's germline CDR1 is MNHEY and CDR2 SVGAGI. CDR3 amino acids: CASYTSGPTYEQYF. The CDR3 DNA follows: TGTGCCAGTTACACTAGCGGGCCTACCTACGAGCAGTACTTC.

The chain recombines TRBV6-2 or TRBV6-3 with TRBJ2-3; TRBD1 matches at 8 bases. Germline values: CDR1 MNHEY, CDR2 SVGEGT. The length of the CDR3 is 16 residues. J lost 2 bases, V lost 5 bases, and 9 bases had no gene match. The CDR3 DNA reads TGTGCCAGCAGTCCACAGGGACAGGAGGACACAGATACGCAGTATTTT. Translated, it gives CASSPQGQEDTDTQYF.

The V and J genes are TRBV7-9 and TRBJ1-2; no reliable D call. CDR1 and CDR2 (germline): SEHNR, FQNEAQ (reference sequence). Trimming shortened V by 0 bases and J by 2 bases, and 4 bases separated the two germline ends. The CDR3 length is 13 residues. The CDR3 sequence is CASSLAGNYGYTF. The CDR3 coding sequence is TGTGCCAGCAGCTTAGCTGGCAACTATGGCTACACCTTC.

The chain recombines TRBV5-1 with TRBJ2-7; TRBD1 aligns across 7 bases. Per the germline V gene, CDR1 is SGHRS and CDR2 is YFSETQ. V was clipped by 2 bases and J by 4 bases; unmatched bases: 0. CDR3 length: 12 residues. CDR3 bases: TGCGCCAGCAGCTTACAGGGGTACGAGCAGTACTTC. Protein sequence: CASSLQGYEQYF.